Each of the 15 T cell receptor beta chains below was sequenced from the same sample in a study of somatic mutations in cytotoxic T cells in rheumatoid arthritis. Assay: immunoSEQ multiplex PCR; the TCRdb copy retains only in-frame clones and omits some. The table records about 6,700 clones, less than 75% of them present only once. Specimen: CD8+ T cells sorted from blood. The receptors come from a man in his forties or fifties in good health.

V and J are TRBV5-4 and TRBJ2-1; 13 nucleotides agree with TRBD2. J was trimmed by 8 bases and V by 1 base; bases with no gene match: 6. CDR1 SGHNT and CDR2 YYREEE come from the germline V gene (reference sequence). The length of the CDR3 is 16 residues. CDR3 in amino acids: CASSLRRLAGGDEQFF. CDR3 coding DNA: TGTGCCAGCAGCTTGAGGCGACTAGCGGGGGGAGATGAGCAGTTCTTC.

As DNA, the CDR3 is TGTGCCAGCAGTCCGACCGGGACGGAAGCCTACAATGAGCAGTTCTTC. Its translation: CASSPTGTEAYNEQFF. The genes are TRBV27 and TRBJ2-1; the D gene could be TRBD1 or TRBD2 (5 bases each). Germline V CDR1 and CDR2: MNHEY, SMNVEV (reference sequence). V lost 5 bases and J lost 2, with 16 bases in between. The CDR3 sequence is 16 residues long.

The CDR3 DNA follows: TGCGCCAGCAGCCAAGAACGTGGCAGGGGGCTCTATGGCTACACCTTC. Translating it yields CASSQERGRGLYGYTF. The chain employs TRBV4-1 and TRBJ1-2; TRBD1 matches 8 bases. CDR1 is MGHRA, CDR2 YSYEKL, per germline. This CDR3 spans 16 amino acids. Unmatched junction bases numbered 7, after V lost 0 bases and J lost 4 bases.

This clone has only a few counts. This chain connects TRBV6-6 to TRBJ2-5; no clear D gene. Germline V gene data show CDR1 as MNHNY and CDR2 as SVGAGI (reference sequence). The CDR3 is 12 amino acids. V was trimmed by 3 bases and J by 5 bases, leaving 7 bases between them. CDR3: CASSYSTETQYF. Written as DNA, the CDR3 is TGTGCCAGCAGTTATTCCACTGAGACCCAGTACTTC.

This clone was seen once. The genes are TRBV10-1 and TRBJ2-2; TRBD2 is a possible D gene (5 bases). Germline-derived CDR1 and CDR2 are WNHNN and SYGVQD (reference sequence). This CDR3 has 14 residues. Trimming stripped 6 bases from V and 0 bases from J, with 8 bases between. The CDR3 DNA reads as TGCGCCAGCAGCCGGGATCCGAACACCGGGGAGCTGTTTTTT. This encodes CASSRDPNTGELFF.

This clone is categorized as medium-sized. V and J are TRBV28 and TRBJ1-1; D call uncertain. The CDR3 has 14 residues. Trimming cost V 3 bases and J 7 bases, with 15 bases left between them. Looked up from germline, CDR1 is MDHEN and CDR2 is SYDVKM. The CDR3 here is CASSFKGVGLEAFF. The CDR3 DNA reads TGTGCCAGCAGTTTTAAGGGTGTGGGCCTTGAAGCTTTCTTT.

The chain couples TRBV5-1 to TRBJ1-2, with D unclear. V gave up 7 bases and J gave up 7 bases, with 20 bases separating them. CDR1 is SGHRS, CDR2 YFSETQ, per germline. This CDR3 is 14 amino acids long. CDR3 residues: CASGWGGKEGGYTF. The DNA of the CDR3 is TGCGCCAGCGGCTGGGGAGGAAAAGAGGGTGGCTACACCTTC.

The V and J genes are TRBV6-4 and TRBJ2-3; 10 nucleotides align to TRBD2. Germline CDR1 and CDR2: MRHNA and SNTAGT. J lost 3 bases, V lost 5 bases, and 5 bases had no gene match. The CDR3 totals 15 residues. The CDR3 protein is CASSKSGGATDTQYF. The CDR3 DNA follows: TGTGCCAGCAGTAAAAGCGGGGGGGCTACAGATACGCAGTATTTT.

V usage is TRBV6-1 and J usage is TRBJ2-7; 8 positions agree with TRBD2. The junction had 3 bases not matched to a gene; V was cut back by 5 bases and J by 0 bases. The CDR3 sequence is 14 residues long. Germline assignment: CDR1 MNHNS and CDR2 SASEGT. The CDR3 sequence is CASSYTSGSYEQYV. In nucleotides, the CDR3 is TGTGCCAGCAGTTATACTAGCGGCTCCTACGAGCAGTACGTC.

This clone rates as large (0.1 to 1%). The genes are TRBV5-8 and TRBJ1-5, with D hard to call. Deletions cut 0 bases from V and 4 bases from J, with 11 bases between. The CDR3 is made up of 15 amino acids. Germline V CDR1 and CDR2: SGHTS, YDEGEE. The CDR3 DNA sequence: TGTGCCAGCAGCTTGGTTGGATCGGATAATCAGCCCCAGCATTTT. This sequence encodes CASSLVGSDNQPQHF.

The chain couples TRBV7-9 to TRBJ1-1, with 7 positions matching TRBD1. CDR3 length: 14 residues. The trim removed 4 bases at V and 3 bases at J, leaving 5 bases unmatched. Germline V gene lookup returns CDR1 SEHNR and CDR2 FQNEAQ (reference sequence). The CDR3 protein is CASSSRGGDTEAFF. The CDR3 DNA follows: TGTGCCAGCAGCTCCAGGGGGGGGGACACTGAAGCTTTCTTT. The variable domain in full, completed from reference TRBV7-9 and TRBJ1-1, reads DTGVSQNPRHKITKRGQNVTFRCDPISEHNRLYWYRQTLGQGPEFLTYFQNEAQLEKSRLLSDRFSAERPKGSFSTLEIQRTEQGDSAMYLCASSSRGGDTEAFFGQGTRLTVV.

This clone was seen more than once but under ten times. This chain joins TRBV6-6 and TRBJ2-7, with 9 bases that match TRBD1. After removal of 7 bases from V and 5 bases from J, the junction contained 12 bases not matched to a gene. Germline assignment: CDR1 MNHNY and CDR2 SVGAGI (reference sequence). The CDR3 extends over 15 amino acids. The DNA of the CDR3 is TGTGCCAGCACCTCACAGGGGGCCGGATTCGACGAGCAGTACGTC. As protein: CASTSQGAGFDEQYV.

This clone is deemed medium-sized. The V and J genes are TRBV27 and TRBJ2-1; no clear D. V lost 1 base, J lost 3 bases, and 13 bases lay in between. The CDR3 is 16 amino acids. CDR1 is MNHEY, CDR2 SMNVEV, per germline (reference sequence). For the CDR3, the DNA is TGTGCCAGCAGTTTATTAGGCAGTTCAGGCTACAATGAGCAGTTCTTC. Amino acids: CASSLLGSSGYNEQFF.

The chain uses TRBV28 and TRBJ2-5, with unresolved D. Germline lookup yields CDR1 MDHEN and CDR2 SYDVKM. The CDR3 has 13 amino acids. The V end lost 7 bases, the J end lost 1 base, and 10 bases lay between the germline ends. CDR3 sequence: CASKVAIQETQYF. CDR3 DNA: TGTGCCAGCAAGGTGGCTATCCAAGAGACCCAGTACTTC.

The CDR3 loop is CAISGGSNEKLFF. The CDR3 nucleotides are TGTGCCATCAGTGGAGGGTCTAATGAAAAACTGTTTTTT. V is TRBV10-3 and J is TRBJ1-4; D is undetermined. Germline lookup yields CDR1 ENHRY and CDR2 SYGVKD. V shed 4 bases and J shed 3 bases, with 6 bases lying between them. The CDR3 extends over 13 amino acids.